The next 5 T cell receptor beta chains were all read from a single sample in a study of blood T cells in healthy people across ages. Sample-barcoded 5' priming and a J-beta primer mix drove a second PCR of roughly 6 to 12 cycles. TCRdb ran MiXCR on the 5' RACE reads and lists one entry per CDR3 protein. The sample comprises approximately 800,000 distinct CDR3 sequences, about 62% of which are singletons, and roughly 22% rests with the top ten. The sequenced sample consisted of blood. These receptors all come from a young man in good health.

The CDR3, as DNA: TGTGCCAGCAGCCAAGAAGAGGTTCGCGAGCAGTACTTC. Translated, it gives CASSQEEVREQYF. The chain is built from TRBV3-1 and TRBJ2-4, with D unclear. TRBJ2-7 matches the DNA end more closely, so the J call is doubtful. The CDR3 extends over 13 amino acids. CDR1 is LGHDT and CDR2 is YNNKEL in the germline V gene (reference sequence).

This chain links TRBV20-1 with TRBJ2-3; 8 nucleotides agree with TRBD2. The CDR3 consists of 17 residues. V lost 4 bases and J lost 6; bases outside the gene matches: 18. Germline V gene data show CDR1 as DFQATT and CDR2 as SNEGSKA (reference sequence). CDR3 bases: TGCAGTGCTATTTCGGAGAGCGGGGGTCACCAGGTGGATACGCAGTATTTT. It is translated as CSAISESGGHQVDTQYF.

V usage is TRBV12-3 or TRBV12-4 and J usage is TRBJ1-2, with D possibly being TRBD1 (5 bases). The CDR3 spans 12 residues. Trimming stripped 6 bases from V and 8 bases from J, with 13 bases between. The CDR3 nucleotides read TGTGCCAGCAGGCTGCAGGGAGAGGGCTACACCTTC. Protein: CASRLQGEGYTF.

CDR3 coding DNA: TGCAGCCCGTACGGGGGGAGCACAGATACGCAGTATTTT. Amino acid sequence: CSPYGGSTDTQYF. This chain uses TRBV20-1 with TRBJ2-3; 7 bases agree with TRBD2. This CDR3 has 13 residues. Germline-derived CDR1 and CDR2 are DFQATT and SNEGSKA (reference sequence).

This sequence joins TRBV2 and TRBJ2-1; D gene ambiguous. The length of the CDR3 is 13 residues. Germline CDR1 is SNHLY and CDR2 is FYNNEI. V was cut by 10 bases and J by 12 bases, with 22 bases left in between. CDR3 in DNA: TGTGCCACCCTGCTTCCCGGTCGCAGTCGGCAGTTCTTC. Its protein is CATLLPGRSRQFF.